The sequence of this TCR beta chain was determined in a study of blood T cell repertoires in COVID-19. Whole-study context: Sites in the United States, Italy and Spain provided acute and convalescent COVID-19 samples.

Recruited during active infection, patients (from Seattle) were subsequently followed longitudinally. Per the original data handling: Reference gene primer amplification yielded estimated nucleated cell counts. Using immunoSEQ multiplex PCR, the repertoire was profiled, and TCRdb retains in-frame clones only, with some absent. That table furnishes V, J and clone size, whereas the DNA furnished D and trimming. The sample shows roughly 200,000 clones, 80% to 85% of them seen only once. Sequencing was performed on peripheral blood. This receptor was taken from a woman aged 40 to 50 with COVID-19, enrolled during active disease.

Written as DNA, the CDR3 is TGTGCCAGCAGCAGCGAAGGGAGGGATTCCTACAATGAGCAGTTCTTC. Protein product: CASSSEGRDSYNEQFF. This rearrangement joins TRBV7-9 to TRBJ2-1, with 7 bases aligning to TRBD2. Germline assignment: CDR1 SEHNR and CDR2 FQNEAQ (reference sequence). The CDR3 length is 16 residues. V gave up 5 bases and J gave up 1 base; unmatched junction bases: 8.